Presented here are 4 T cell receptor beta chains from one specimen sequenced in a study of CD8 T cells in ankylosing spondylitis. TCRdb fed the 5' RACE reads into MiXCR, producing one record per CDR3 protein. Here the sample spans approximately 88,000 distinct CDR3 sequences, 8.5% to 9% being singletons. The specimen was blood, either unsorted or a sorted T cell fraction (not recorded which). The receptors derive from a male donor with ankylosing spondylitis or in good health (not recorded which).

This clonotype was observed at least ten times. The genes are TRBV12-3 or TRBV12-4 and TRBJ2-5, with a weak D call TRBD2 (5 bases). Trimming shortened V by 5 bases and J by 5 bases, and 9 bases separated the two germline ends. The CDR3 runs 12 residues. The DNA for the CDR3 is TGTGCCAGCAGTCCGTCGGGGGAGACCCAGTACTTC. Encoded protein: CASSPSGETQYF.

This clonotype showed up many times. The V gene is TRBV20-1, the J gene TRBJ1-2, with D maybe TRBD1 (5 bases). Trimming took off 2 bases at V and 7 bases at J, with 17 bases between the two ends. Germline V gene sequence: CDR1 DFQATT, CDR2 SNEGSKA (reference sequence). The CDR3 is 14 amino acids. CDR3 nucleotides: TGCAGTGCTAGAAGGTCAGGGACTTCGCGTGGCTACACCTTC. Protein product: CSARRSGTSRGYTF.

Worth noting for this clonotype: This may be a read error: a much more frequent sequence differs by one nucleotide. The chain has TRBV3-1 and TRBJ2-1, with D unclear. This CDR3 comprises 15 residues. Germline-derived CDR1 and CDR2 are LGHDT and YNNKEL (reference sequence). The CDR3 coding sequence is TGTGCCTGCAGCCAAGAGCTGGACCGATACAATGAGCAGTTCTTC. Translating gives CACSQELDRYNEQFF.

This clonotype showed up many times. The chain recombines TRBV20-1 with TRBJ1-1, with D uncertain. V gave up 2 bases and J gave up 8 bases, with 12 bases separating them. The CDR3 is made up of 12 amino acids. Germline values: CDR1 DFQATT, CDR2 SNEGSKA (reference sequence). The CDR3, as DNA: TGCAGTGCTAGACCGGACCGCTTCGAAGCTTTCTTT. It codes for CSARPDRFEAFF.